This record looks at one T cell receptor beta chain sequence and its context. The entry originates in a study of blood T cell repertoires in COVID-19. The CDR3 extends over 16 amino acids. V was pared by 3 bases and J by 8 bases, with 5 bases of the junction left unmatched. Germline CDR1 reads MDHEN; CDR2 reads SYDVKM. Profiled with immunoSEQ multiplex PCR; TCRdb holds only in-frame clones, not every one. The sample carries about 76,000 clones, about 82% recorded once. Seattle-derived patients entered the study during active infection and were followed longitudinally. The specimen sequenced was peripheral blood. The rearrangement uses TRBV28 and TRBJ2-1; 15 bases are shared with TRBD2. The TCR sequence derives from a man aged 45 to 65 with COVID-19, enrolled during active disease. CDR3 DNA: TGTGCCAGCAGTTTCCCCCGGACTAGCGGGAGGGATGAGCAGTTCTTC. This codes for CASSFPRTSGRDEQFF.